This entry describes one T cell receptor (beta chain). This CDR3 contains 14 residues. The V gene end was trimmed by 5 bases and the J gene end by 6 bases; junction bases not matched to a gene: 11. From germline, CDR1 is SGHNT and CDR2 YYREEE (reference sequence). This sample is part of a study of neoadjuvant anti-PD-1 for oral cavity cancer. The overall study: Patients mostly received three to four biweekly nivolumab doses at 3 mg/kg before surgery. Non-progressing patients received a fourth nivolumab dose near day 43, then surgery on days 50-56.

The time point here: after neoadjuvant nivolumab, at surgical resection. These newly diagnosed stage II-IVA oral cavity squamous cell carcinoma patients had no prior systemic or radiation treatment. Patients had HPV-negative, locally advanced oral cavity squamous cell carcinoma. Only in-frame clones appear in the TCRdb table, and some are missing; sequencing was by immunoSEQ multiplex PCR. The sample contains approximately 13,000 clones, approximately 67% of which appear only once. The TCR sequence derives from a person aged 40 to 85 with oral cavity squamous cell carcinoma. The chain is built from TRBV5-4 and TRBJ2-7; 7 nucleotides match TRBD1. The source material was PBMCs, sampled after nivolumab (anti-PD-1) treatment. The chain's CDR3 is CASSRDRVSLEQYF. CDR3 in DNA: TGTGCCAGCAGTCGAGACAGGGTAAGTCTCGAGCAGTACTTC.